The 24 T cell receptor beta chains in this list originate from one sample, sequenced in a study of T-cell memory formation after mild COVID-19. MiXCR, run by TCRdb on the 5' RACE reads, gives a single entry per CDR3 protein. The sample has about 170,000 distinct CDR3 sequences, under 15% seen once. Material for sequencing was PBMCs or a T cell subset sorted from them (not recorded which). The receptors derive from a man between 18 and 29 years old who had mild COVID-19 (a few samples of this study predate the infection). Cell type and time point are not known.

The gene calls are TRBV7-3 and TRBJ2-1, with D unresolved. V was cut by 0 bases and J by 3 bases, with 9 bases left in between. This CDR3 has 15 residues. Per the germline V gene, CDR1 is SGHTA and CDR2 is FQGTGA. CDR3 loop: CASSLTRSSYNEQFF. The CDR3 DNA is TGTGCCAGCAGCTTAACCCGTAGCAGCTACAATGAGCAGTTCTTC. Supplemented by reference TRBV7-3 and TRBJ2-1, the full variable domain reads GAGVSQTPSNKVTEKGKYVELRCDPISGHTALYWYRQSLGQGPEFLIYFQGTGAADDSGLPNDRFFAVRPEGSVSTLKIQRTERGDSAVYLCASSLTRSSYNEQFFGPGTRLTVL.

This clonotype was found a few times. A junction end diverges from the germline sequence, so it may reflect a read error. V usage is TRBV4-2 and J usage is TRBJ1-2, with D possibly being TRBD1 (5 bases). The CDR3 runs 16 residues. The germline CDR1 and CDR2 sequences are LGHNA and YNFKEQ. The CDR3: CASRQDRAGQNYGYTF. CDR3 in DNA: TGTGCCAGCAGACAAGATCGGGCAGGACAAAACTATGGCTACACCTTC.

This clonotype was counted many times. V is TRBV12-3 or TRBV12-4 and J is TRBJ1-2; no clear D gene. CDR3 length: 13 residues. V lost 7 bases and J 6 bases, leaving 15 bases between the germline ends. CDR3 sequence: CASKEANMNGYTF. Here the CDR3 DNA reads TGTGCCAGCAAGGAAGCCAATATGAATGGCTACACCTTC.

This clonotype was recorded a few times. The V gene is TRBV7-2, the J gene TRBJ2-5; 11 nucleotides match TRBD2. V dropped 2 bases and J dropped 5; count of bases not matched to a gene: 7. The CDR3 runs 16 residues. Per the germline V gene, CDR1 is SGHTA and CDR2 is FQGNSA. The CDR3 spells CASSLWGGTSGETQYF. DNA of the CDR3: TGTGCCAGCAGCTTATGGGGGGGGACTAGCGGCGAGACCCAGTACTTC.

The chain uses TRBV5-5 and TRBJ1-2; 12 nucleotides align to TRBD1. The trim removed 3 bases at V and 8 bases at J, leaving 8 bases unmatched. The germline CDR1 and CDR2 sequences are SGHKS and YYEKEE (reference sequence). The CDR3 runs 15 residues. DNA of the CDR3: TGTGCCAGCAGCTCGCCGGGACAGGGGGCGGGGGGCTACACCTTC. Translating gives CASSSPGQGAGGYTF.

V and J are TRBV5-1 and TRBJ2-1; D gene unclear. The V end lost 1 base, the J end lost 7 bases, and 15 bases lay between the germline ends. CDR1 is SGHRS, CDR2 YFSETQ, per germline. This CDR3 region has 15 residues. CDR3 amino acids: CASSLFTGDLNEQFF. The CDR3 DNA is TGCGCCAGCAGCTTGTTCACGGGTGACTTGAATGAGCAGTTCTTC.

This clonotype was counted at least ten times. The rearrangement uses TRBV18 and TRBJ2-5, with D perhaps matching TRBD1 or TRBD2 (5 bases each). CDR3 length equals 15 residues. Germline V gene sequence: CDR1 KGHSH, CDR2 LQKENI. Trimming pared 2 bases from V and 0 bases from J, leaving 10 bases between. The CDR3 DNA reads TGTGCCAGCTCACCAGGGACGGTGTACCAAGAGACCCAGTACTTC. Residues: CASSPGTVYQETQYF.

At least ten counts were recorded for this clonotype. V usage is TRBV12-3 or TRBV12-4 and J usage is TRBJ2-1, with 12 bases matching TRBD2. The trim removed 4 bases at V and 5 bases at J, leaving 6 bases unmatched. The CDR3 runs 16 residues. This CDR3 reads CASSSTSGGQHNEQFF. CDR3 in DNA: TGTGCCAGCAGTTCCACTAGCGGGGGGCAGCACAATGAGCAGTTCTTC.

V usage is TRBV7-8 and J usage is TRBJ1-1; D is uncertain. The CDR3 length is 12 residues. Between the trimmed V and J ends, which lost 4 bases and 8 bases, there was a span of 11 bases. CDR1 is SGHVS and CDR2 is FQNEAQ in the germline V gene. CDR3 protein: CASSYSGSEAFF. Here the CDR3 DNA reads TGTGCCAGCAGCTATTCAGGCTCCGAAGCTTTCTTT.

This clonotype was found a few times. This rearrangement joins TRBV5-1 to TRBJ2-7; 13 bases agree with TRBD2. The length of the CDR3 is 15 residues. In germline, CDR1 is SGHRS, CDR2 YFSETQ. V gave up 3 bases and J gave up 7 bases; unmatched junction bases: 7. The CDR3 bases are TGCGCCAGCAGCTCAACTAGCGGGGGGGCGAGAGAGCAGTACTTC. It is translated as CASSSTSGGAREQYF.

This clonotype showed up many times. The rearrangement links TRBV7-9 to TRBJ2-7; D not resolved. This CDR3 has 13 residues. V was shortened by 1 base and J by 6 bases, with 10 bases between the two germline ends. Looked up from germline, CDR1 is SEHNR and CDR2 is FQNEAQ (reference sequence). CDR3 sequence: CASSLGPPGEQYV. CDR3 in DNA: TGTGCCAGCAGCTTAGGCCCCCCGGGCGAGCAGTACGTC.

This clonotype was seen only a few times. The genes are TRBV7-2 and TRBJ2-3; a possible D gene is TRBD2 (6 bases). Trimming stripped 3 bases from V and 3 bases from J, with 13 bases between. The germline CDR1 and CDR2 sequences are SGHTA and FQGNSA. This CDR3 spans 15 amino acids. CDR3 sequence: CASSFRRESTDTQYF. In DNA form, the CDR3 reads TGTGCCAGCAGCTTTAGGCGGGAAAGTACAGATACGCAGTATTTT.

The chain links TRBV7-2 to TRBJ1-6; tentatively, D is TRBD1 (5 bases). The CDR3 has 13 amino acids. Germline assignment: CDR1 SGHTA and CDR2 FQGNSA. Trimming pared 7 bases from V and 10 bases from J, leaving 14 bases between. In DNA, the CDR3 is TGTGCCAGCACCCTGGGCTGGGGGTCACCCCTCCACTTT. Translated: CASTLGWGSPLHF.

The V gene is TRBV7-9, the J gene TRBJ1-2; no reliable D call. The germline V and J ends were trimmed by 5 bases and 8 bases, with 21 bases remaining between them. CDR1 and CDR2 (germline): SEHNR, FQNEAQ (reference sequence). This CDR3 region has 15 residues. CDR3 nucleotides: TGTGCCAGCAGCCCCACCGGGGTGAGGGTGGACGGCTACACCTTC. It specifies CASSPTGVRVDGYTF.

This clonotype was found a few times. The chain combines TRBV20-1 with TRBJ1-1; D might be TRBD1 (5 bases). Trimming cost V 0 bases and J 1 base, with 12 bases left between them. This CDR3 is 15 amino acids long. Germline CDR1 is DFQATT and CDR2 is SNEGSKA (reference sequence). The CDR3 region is CSAREPNTGNTEAFF. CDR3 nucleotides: TGCAGTGCTAGAGAACCCAATACAGGGAACACTGAAGCTTTCTTT.

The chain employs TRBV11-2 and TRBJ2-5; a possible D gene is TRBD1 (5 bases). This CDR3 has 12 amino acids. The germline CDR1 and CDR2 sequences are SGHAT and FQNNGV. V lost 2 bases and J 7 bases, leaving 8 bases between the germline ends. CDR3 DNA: TGTGCCAGCAGCTTAAGTAGGGGGACCCAGTACTTC. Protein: CASSLSRGTQYF.

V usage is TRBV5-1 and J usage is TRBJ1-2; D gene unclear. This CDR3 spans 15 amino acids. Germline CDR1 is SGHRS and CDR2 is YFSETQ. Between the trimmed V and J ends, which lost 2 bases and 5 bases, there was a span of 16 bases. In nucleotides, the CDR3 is TGCGCCAGCAGCTTAAGCCCGCCCGTAATTTATGGCTACACCTTC. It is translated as CASSLSPPVIYGYTF.

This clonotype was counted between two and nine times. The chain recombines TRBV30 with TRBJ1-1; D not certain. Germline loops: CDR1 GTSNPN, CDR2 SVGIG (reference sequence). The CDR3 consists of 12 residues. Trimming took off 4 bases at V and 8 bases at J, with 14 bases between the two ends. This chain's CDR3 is CAWTLDGREAFF. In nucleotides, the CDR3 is TGTGCCTGGACCCTAGACGGCAGAGAAGCTTTCTTT.

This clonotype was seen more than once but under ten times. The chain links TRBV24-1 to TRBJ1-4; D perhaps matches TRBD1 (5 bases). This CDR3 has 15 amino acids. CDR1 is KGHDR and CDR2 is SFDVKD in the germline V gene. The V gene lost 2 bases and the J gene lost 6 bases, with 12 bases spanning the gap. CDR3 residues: CATSDSGKGDEKLFF. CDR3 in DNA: TGTGCCACCAGTGATTCGGGGAAAGGGGATGAAAAACTGTTTTTT.

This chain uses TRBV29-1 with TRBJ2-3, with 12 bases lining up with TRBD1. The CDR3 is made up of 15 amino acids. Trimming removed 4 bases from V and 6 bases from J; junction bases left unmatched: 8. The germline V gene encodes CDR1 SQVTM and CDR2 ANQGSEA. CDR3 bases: TGCAGCGTTGCCTTCGGGACAGGGGGCCCGGATACGCAGTATTTT. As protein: CSVAFGTGGPDTQYF.

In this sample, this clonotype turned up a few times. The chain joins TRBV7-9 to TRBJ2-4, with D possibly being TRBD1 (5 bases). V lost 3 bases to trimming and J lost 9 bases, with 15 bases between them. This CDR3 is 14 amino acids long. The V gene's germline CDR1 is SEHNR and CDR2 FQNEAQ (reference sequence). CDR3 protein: CASSLGQGMGIQYF. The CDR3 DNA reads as TGTGCCAGCAGCTTGGGCCAGGGAATGGGCATTCAGTACTTC.

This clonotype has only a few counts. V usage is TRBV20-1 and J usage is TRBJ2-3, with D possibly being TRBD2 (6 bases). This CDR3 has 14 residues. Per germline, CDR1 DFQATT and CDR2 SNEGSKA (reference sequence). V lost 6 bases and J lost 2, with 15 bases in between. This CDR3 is CSARAGSSTDTQYF. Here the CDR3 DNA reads TGCAGTGCCAGGGCGGGGTCCTCCACAGATACGCAGTATTTT.

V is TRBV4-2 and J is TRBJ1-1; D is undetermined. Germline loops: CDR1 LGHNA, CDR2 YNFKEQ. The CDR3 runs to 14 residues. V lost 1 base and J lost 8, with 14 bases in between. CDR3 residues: CASSQVPASAEAFF. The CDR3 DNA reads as TGTGCCAGCAGCCAAGTGCCTGCGTCGGCGGAAGCTTTCTTT.

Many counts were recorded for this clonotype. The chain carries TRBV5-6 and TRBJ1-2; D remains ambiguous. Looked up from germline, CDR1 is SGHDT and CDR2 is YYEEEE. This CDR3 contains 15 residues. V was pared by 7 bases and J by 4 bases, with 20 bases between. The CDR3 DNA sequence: TGTGCCAGCTACCGCGCGACACGGTGGAGCTATGGCTACACCTTC. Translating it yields CASYRATRWSYGYTF.